This T cell receptor (beta chain) appears in the sequencing data of a study of blood T cells in healthy people across ages. Trimming took off 5 bases at V and 1 base at J, with 8 bases between the two ends. The CDR3 has 13 amino acids. The germline V gene has CDR1 SNHLY and CDR2 FYNNEI. This clonotype was seen repeatedly, ten times or more. Its antigen is still unknown. Findings of the study overall: There were more naive CD4+ cells and higher diversity in long-lived donors than in aged donors. Possibly confounding the expanded clonotype changes was the fact that donor CMV status was unknown.

It was with a sample-barcoded 5' primer and a J-beta primer mix that a second PCR of roughly 7 to 12 cycles was run. MiXCR was run by TCRdb on the 5' RACE reads, yielding one entry per CDR3 protein. The data show about 570,000 distinct CDR3 sequences, about 26% seen once. This chain links TRBV2 with TRBJ2-5; weak D call: TRBD1 (6 bases). This TCR came from a woman between 65 and 79 years old in good health. Sequenced: blood. The CDR3 nucleotides read TGTGCCAGCAGTTCGGACAGCCAAGAGACCCAGTACTTC. This sequence encodes CASSSDSQETQYF.